This T cell receptor (beta chain) was obtained from a study of T cells in Graves' hyperthyroidism and ophthalmopathy. Study-wide context: It was at initial diagnosis, before any treatment, that peripheral blood was collected. General study findings and limits: Most thyroid clonotypes with frequency above 0.001 were detected in blood.

Uncontrolled infection, other autoimmune disease, pregnancy and lactation each barred patients from inclusion. In regard to this clonotype: The antigen is unknown.

Amplification targeted TCR beta CDR3 regions from RNA transcripts. A set of HTBI primers served as the primers for a first-round RT-PCR of the TCR CDR3. MiXCR, run by TCRdb on the multiplex PCR reads, gives a single entry per CDR3 protein. Of around 290,000 distinct CDR3 sequences listed, over 15% are singletons. The V segment lost 6 bases and the J segment 4 bases; nucleotides outside the gene matches: 7. The CDR3 extends over 13 amino acids. Per germline, CDR1 SQVTM and CDR2 ANQGSEA. The receptor's source is a woman in her sixties with Graves' ophthalmopathy. The sample comprised blood. The chain joins TRBV29-1 to TRBJ1-1; 8 nucleotides line up with TRBD1. As DNA, the CDR3 is TGCAGCGTACGGACAGGGCAGGGCACTGAAGCTTTCTTT. Translation: CSVRTGQGTEAFF.